This T cell receptor beta chain was retrieved from a study of post-analysis software for immune sequencing data. Whole-study context: Courses of disease covered relapsing-remitting, secondary progressive and progressive-relapsing multiple sclerosis. Study-wide results and limits: Five or six TRBV segments were more frequent in patients than controls; TRBV5-6, TRBV5-1 and TRBV20-1 belonged to this group.

Germline loops: CDR1 MGHRA, CDR2 YSYEKL. This CDR3 has 15 residues. cDNA libraries of TCR beta carried unique molecular identifiers. A single record per CDR3 protein comes from TCRdb applying MiXCR to the PCR reads. This table has over 150,000 distinct CDR3 sequences, 30% appearing once. On this clonotype: Its antigen is not identified.

This receptor was taken from a girl between 5 and 17 years old with multiple sclerosis. The material sequenced was blood. This chain links TRBV4-1 with TRBJ2-1; D remains ambiguous. The end of the DNA fits TRBJ2-7 better, so the J call may be wrong. This chain's CDR3 is CASSQEEPPYNEQYF. CDR3 nucleotide sequence: TGCGCCAGCAGCCAAGAGGAACCCCCCTACAATGAGCAGTACTTC.